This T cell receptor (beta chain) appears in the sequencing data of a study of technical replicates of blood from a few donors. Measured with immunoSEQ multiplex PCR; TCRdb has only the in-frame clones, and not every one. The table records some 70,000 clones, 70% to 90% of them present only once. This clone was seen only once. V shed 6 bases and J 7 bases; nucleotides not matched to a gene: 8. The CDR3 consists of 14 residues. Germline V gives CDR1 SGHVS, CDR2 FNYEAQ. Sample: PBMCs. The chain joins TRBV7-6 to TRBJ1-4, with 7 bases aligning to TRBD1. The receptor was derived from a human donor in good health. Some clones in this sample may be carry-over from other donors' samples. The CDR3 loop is CASSRGQGVEKLFF. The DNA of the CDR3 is TGTGCCAGCAGTCGGGGGCAGGGGGTTGAAAAACTGTTTTTT.